One sample yielded the 15 T cell receptor beta chains listed below, sequenced in a study of blood T cells in healthy people across ages (dated by TCRdb to about 2015). Libraries were prepared through 5' RACE. Reads for this sample came from an Illumina HiSeq 2500. A second roughly 6 to 12 cycle PCR used a sample-barcoded 5' primer and a J-beta primer mix. TCRdb passed the public sequencing reads through fastp at Q25 and MiXCR, retaining productive beta sequences. Each CDR3 protein gets just one entry, which takes the most common genes and DNA from the rows behind it. The sample includes some 1.6 million distinct CDR3 sequences, with 34% observed a single time. Over 9% of the sample rests with the top ten. Specimen: blood. Source of these receptors: a woman aged 25 to 39 in good health.

The chain has TRBV27 and TRBJ1-2, with D tentatively TRBD1 (6 bases). The CDR3 has 16 amino acids. V was pared by 4 bases and J by 4 bases, with 19 bases between. CDR1 MNHEY and CDR2 SMNVEV come from the germline V gene (reference sequence). CDR3 sequence: CASSYLEGTNLYGYTF. The DNA for the CDR3 is TGTGCCAGCAGTTACCTTGAAGGGACAAACCTCTATGGCTACACCTTC.

This clonotype was found a few times. The chain uses TRBV4-1 and TRBJ2-2; D gene uncertain. CDR1 and CDR2 (germline): MGHRA, YSYEKL. Trimming left V 4 bases short and J 6 bases short, with 12 bases between. The CDR3 consists of 14 residues. This CDR3 reads CASSPPGQPGELFF. Here the CDR3 DNA reads TGCGCCAGCAGCCCCCCGGGCCAGCCCGGGGAGCTGTTTTTT.

In this sample, this clonotype turned up a few times. V and J are TRBV20-1 and TRBJ2-3; D is unclear. The germline V gene has CDR1 DFQATT and CDR2 SNEGSKA (reference sequence). Trimming removed 3 bases from V and 5 bases from J, with 18 bases in between. This CDR3 comprises 15 residues. CDR3: CSARDDPSRVDTQYF. DNA of the CDR3: TGCAGTGCTAGGGACGATCCTTCTCGTGTAGATACGCAGTATTTT.

This clonotype was recorded a few times. This chain links TRBV12-3 or TRBV12-4 with TRBJ2-2, with 7 bases fitting TRBD1. This CDR3 has 16 residues. V gave up 3 bases and J gave up 4 bases; unmatched junction bases: 8. The CDR3 loop reads CASSLLTGDGTGELFF. CDR3 sequence (DNA): TGTGCCAGCAGTTTGCTAACAGGGGATGGCACCGGGGAGCTGTTTTTT.

The chain employs TRBV4-1 and TRBJ1-5; the D gene is possibly TRBD1 (6 bases). This CDR3 is 19 amino acids long. Germline loops: CDR1 MGHRA, CDR2 YSYEKL. The V and J ends lost 2 bases and 6 bases respectively, with 26 bases between them. CDR3 protein: CASSQRAPPGGGPPQPQHF. DNA for the CDR3: TGCGCCAGCAGCCAACGGGCCCCACCCGGAGGGGGTCCACCTCAGCCCCAGCATTTT.

The CDR3 region is CSASPGGSAKNIQYF. The CDR3 DNA reads TGCAGTGCTAGTCCAGGGGGATCGGCCAAAAACATTCAGTACTTC. V usage is TRBV20-1 and J usage is TRBJ2-4, with TRBD1 matching over 7 bases. Germline lookup yields CDR1 DFQATT and CDR2 SNEGSKA (reference sequence). This CDR3 has 15 amino acids. Unmatched junction bases numbered 6, after V lost 3 bases and J lost 1 base.

The V and J genes are TRBV29-1 and TRBJ2-3; 7 bases line up with TRBD2. Germline V CDR1 and CDR2: SQVTM, ANQGSEA. V shed 2 bases, J shed 2 bases, and the junction held 10 bases outside the gene matches. The CDR3 contains 16 residues. The CDR3 DNA reads as TGCAGCGTTGAACGCGGGAGTGGGGCATACACAGATACGCAGTATTTT. Residues: CSVERGSGAYTDTQYF.

The chain has TRBV15 and TRBJ2-2, with D possibly matching TRBD2 (5 bases). The germline gives CDR1 LNHNV, CDR2 YYDKDF (reference sequence). Deletions cut 0 bases from V and 2 bases from J, with 10 bases between. There are 16 residues in the CDR3. CDR3 region: CATSREDSLNTGELFF. Written as DNA, the CDR3 is TGTGCCACCAGCAGAGAGGACTCCCTCAACACCGGGGAGCTGTTTTTT.

About this clonotype itself: One end of the junction fails to match germline, which may point to a read error. The gene calls are TRBV6-1 and TRBJ1-2; no clear D gene. The germline V gene has CDR1 MNHNS and CDR2 SASEGT. The CDR3 contains 12 residues. Here the CDR3 reads CASSDGNYDYTF. The CDR3 DNA sequence: TGTGCCAGCAGTGATGGAAACTATGACTACACCTTC.

The V and J genes are TRBV7-8 and TRBJ1-4, with 7 bases that match TRBD1. V dropped 6 bases and J dropped 0; count of bases not matched to a gene: 4. The germline gives CDR1 SGHVS, CDR2 FQNEAQ. CDR3 length equals 15 residues. CDR3 nucleotides: TGTGCCAGCAGGAACGACAGGGCAACTAATGAAAAACTGTTTTTT. This codes for CASRNDRATNEKLFF.

This clonotype was found a few times. The V call is TRBV20-1, the J call TRBJ2-5, with D perhaps TRBD1 (6 bases). The germline V and J ends were trimmed by 2 bases and 11 bases, with 21 bases remaining between them. The CDR3 runs 14 residues. Germline V lookup: CDR1 DFQATT, CDR2 SNEGSKA (reference sequence). CDR3 nucleotides: TGCAGTGCTAGATCGGTGCTTTCACCAGGGGAGCAGTACTTC. Translating it yields CSARSVLSPGEQYF.

This clonotype was recorded at least ten times. This chain uses TRBV12-3 or TRBV12-4 with TRBJ1-2; possibly TRBD1 for D (6 bases). CDR3 size: 14 residues. V dropped 3 bases and J dropped 5 bases, with 13 bases sitting between them. CDR3 bases: TGTGCCAGCAGTTTTGCCCCGGGACATTATGGCTACACCTTC. Amino acids: CASSFAPGHYGYTF.

This rearrangement joins TRBV10-3 to TRBJ2-3; TRBD1 is a possible D gene (6 bases). The CDR3 length is 14 residues. The ends were cut back, 7 bases at V and 0 bases at J, with 11 bases in the middle. The V gene's germline CDR1 is ENHRY and CDR2 SYGVKD. Here the CDR3 reads CAINPGQSTDTQYF. CDR3 DNA: TGTGCCATCAATCCGGGACAAAGCACAGATACGCAGTATTTT.

The chain combines TRBV14 with TRBJ1-1; D gene uncertain. In germline, CDR1 is SGHDN, CDR2 FVKESK. V lost 1 base, J lost 11 bases, and 8 bases lay in between. The CDR3 spans 11 residues. The CDR3 protein is CASSQAPRAFF. The CDR3 DNA reads as TGTGCCAGCAGCCAAGCTCCCCGGGCTTTCTTT.

The sample holds many counts of this clonotype. The chain carries TRBV27 and TRBJ2-5, with TRBD1 identical over 8 bases. Germline V lookup: CDR1 MNHEY, CDR2 SMNVEV (reference sequence). V trimming: 5 bases; J trimming: 4 bases; junction bases outside the gene matches: 0. The CDR3 loop spans 12 amino acids. In DNA, the CDR3 is TGTGCCAGCAGTACAGGGGGAGAGACCCAGTACTTC. Encoded protein: CASSTGGETQYF.